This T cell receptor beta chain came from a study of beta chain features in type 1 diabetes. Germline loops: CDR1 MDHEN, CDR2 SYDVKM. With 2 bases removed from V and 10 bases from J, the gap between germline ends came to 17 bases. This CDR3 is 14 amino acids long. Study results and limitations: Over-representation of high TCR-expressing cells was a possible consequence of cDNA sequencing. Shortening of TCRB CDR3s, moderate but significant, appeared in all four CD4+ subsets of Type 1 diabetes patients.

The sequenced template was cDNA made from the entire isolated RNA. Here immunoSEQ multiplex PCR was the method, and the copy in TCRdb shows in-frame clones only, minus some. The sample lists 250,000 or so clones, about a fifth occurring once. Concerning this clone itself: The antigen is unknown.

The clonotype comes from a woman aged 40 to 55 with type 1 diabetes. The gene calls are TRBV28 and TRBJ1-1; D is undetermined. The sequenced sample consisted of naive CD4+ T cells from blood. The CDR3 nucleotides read TGTGCCAGCAGTTTAGCCCCGGGTCTTCAAGGAGCTTTCTTT. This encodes CASSLAPGLQGAFF.